A selection of T cell receptor beta chains follows, all from one sample in a study of T cell repertoires in cytomegalovirus infection. TCRdb fed the reads into MiXCR, producing one record per CDR3 protein. The table includes about 97,000 distinct CDR3 sequences, 16% detected once. The specimen was PBMCs. The receptor source for this set is a human donor in good health (CMV status not recorded). Some clones in this sample may be carry-over from other donors' samples. The CDR3 runs from the conserved cysteine through the conserved F or W. D genes are given only for firm matches. Rows may omit the clone size; those that give it use once, few, many or a size class.

TRBV7-8,TRBD1,TRBJ1-6,many,CASSSLGQGLTNSPLHF,TGTGCCAGCAGCAGCCTAGGACAGGGGTTAACTAATTCACCCCTCCACTTT
TRBV7-6,-,TRBJ2-7,-,CASSGYNHYEQYF,TGTGCCAGCAGCGGATACAACCACTACGAGCAGTACTTC
TRBV19,-,TRBJ2-7,many,CATSARGSHLGEQYF,TGTGCCACCTCTGCCCGGGGATCCCACTTAGGGGAGCAGTACTTC
TRBV20-1,-,TRBJ2-1,-,CSATGDDNEQFF,TGCAGTGCTACTGGGGACGACAATGAGCAGTTCTTC
TRBV5-5,-,TRBJ1-4,-,CASSLYPGNEKLFF,TGTGCCAGCAGCTTGTATCCAGGAAATGAAAAACTGTTTTTT
TRBV20-1,TRBD2,TRBJ2-1,-,CSARGLAGGAQFF,TGCAGTGCTAGAGGTTTAGCGGGGGGAGCCCAGTTCTTC
TRBV7-2,-,TRBJ1-6,many,CASSLEGSYNSPLHF,TGTGCCAGCAGCTTAGAGGGCTCCTATAATTCACCCCTCCACTTT
TRBV28,-,TRBJ1-1,many,CASSLRRDGNTEAFF,TGTGCCAGCAGTTTACGCCGGGACGGGAACACTGAAGCTTTCTTT
TRBV7-6,-,TRBJ1-6,-,CASSFGRDNSPLHF,TGTGCCAGCAGCTTCGGCAGGGATAATTCACCCCTCCACTTT
TRBV27,TRBD2,TRBJ2-5,-,CASSPRLAGGETQYF,TGTGCCAGCAGTCCGCGACTAGCGGGGGGTGAGACCCAGTACTTC
TRBV2,-,TRBJ1-2,few,CASSQSSLTF,TGTGCCAGCAGCCAGTCGAGTCTCACCTTC
TRBV7-8,-,TRBJ1-1,many,CASSYRRTAMNTEAFF,TGTGCCAGCAGCTACCGTCGGACAGCGATGAACACTGAAGCTTTCTTT
TRBV20-1,TRBD2,TRBJ2-3,-,CSAVVGGGITDTQYF,TGCAGTGCTGTCGTTGGCGGGGGAATCACAGATACGCAGTATTTT
TRBV24-1,-,TRBJ2-6,few,CATSDGISGANVLTF,TGTGCCACCAGTGACGGAATCTCTGGGGCCAACGTCCTGACTTTC
TRBV28,TRBD1,TRBJ1-2,few,CASERDRGHYGYTF,TGTGCCAGCGAACGGGACAGGGGGCATTATGGCTACACCTTC
TRBV7-2,TRBD1,TRBJ1-2,-,CASSGGQERNYGYTF,TGTGCCAGCAGCGGGGGACAGGAAAGAAACTATGGCTACACCTTC
TRBV4-2,-,TRBJ1-1,many,CASSQGDQGWNTEAFF,TGTGCCAGCAGCCAAGGTGACCAGGGATGGAACACTGAAGCTTTCTTT
TRBV10-3,-,TRBJ1-5,-,CAISEGYSNQPQHF,TGTGCCATCAGTGAAGGATATAGCAATCAGCCCCAGCATTTT
TRBV9,TRBD1,TRBJ1-6,-,CASSVGDRRDSPLHF,TGTGCCAGCAGCGTAGGGGACAGGAGAGATTCACCCCTCCACTTT
TRBV29-1,TRBD2,TRBJ2-7,few,CSVAGGGRSYEQYF,TGCAGCGTTGCCGGCGGGGGGAGGTCCTACGAGCAGTACTTC
TRBV7-3,TRBD2,TRBJ2-1,many,CASSLASGGVSEQFF,TGTGCCAGCAGCTTAGCTAGCGGGGGGGTCAGTGAGCAGTTCTTC
TRBV19,TRBD1,TRBJ2-7,-,CASSAPRDRDAYEQYF,TGTGCCAGTAGTGCACCACGGGACAGGGATGCCTACGAGCAGTACTTC
TRBV12-3/TRBV12-4,-,TRBJ1-3,-,CASSFWGGENTIYF,TGTGCCAGCAGTTTTTGGGGGGGAGAAAACACCATATATTTT
TRBV20-1,-,TRBJ2-5,few,CSARTHRETQYF,TGCAGTGCTCGGACACACCGGGAGACCCAGTACTTC
TRBV7-8,-,TRBJ2-6,many,CASSKTPRGLSGANVLTF,TGTGCCAGCAGCAAGACTCCTCGGGGCCTCTCTGGGGCCAACGTCCTGACTTTC
TRBV10-3,-,TRBJ1-1,-,CAISSTANTEAFF,TGTGCCATCAGTTCGACGGCGAACACTGAAGCTTTCTTT
TRBV24-1,TRBD1,TRBJ2-2,-,CATSEPGQGTEELFF,TGTGCCACCAGTGAACCGGGACAGGGGACCGAGGAGCTGTTTTTT
TRBV15,-,TRBJ2-2,few,CATSRDRGSPGELFF,TGTGCCACCAGCAGAGATCGGGGGAGTCCCGGGGAGCTGTTTTTT
TRBV7-2,TRBD2,TRBJ2-2,-,CASSLALASGGNTGELFF,TGTGCCAGCAGCTTAGCGCTGGCTAGCGGGGGGAACACCGGGGAGCTGTTTTTT
TRBV28,-,TRBJ2-1,-,CASSGVVSYNEQFF,TGTGCCAGCAGCGGGGTGGTTAGCTACAATGAGCAGTTCTTC
TRBV7-2,-,TRBJ1-4,many,CASSLAQQGGKLFF,TGTGCCAGCAGCTTAGCGCAGCAGGGTGGCAAACTGTTTTTT
TRBV7-9,-,TRBJ1-1,-,CASSLDRWNTEAFF,TGTGCCAGCAGCTTAGATCGGTGGAACACTGAAGCTTTCTTT